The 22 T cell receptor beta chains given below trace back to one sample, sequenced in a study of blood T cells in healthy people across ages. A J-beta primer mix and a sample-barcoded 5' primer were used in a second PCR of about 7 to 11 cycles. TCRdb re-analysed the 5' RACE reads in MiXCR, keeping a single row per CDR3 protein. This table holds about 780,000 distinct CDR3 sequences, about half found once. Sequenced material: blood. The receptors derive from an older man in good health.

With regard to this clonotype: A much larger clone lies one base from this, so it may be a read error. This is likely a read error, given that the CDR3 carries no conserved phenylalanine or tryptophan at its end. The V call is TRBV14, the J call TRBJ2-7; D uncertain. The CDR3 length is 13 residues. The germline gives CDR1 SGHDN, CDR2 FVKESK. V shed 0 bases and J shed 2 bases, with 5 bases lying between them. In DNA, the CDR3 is TGTGCCAGCAGCCAAGATCTCGCCTACGAGCAGTACTCC. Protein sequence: CASSQDLAYEQYS.

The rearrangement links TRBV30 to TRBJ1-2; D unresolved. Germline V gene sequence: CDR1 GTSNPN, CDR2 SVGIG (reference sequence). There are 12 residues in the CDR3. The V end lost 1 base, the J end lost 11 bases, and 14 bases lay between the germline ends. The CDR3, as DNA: TGTGCCTGGAGTGCCAGCAAAGGGATGTACACCTTC. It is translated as CAWSASKGMYTF.

CDR3 residues: CASSLLQGTEAFF. The CDR3 DNA reads TGTGCCAGCAGCTTGTTACAGGGCACTGAAGCTTTCTTT. The chain has TRBV5-5 and TRBJ1-1; tentatively, D is TRBD1 (6 bases). The V end lost 1 base, the J end lost 4 bases, and 8 bases lay between the germline ends. The CDR3 extends over 13 amino acids. Germline V gene sequence: CDR1 SGHKS, CDR2 YYEKEE (reference sequence).

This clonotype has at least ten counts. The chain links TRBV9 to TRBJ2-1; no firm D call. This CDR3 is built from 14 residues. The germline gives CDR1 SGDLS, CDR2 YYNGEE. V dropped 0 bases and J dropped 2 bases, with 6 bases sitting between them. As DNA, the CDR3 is TGTGCCAGCAGCGTAGAAAGTACCTACAATGAGCAGTTCTTC. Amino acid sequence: CASSVESTYNEQFF.

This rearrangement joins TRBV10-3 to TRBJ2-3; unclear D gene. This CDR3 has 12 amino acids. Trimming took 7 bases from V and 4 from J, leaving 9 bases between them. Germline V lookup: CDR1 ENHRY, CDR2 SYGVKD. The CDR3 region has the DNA TGTGCCATCACTGCAGGATCAGATACGCAGTATTTT. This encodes CAITAGSDTQYF.

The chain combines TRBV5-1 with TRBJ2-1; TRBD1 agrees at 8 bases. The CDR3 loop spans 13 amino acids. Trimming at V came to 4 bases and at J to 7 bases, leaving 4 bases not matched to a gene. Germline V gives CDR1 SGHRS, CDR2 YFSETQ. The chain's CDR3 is CASSKGQVNEQFF. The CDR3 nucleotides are TGCGCCAGCAGCAAGGGACAGGTGAATGAGCAGTTCTTC.

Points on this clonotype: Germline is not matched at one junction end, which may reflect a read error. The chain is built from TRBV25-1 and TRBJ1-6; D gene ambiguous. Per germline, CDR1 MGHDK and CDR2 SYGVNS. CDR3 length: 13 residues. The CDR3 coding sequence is TGTCCCAGCAGGTGGGATGATAATTCACCCCTCCACTTT. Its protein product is CPSRWDDNSPLHF.

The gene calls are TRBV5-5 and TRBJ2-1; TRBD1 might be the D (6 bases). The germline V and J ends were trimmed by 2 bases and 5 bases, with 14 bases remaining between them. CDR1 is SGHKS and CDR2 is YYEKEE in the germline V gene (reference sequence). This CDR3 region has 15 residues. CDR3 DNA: TGTGCCAGCAGCTTAACAGGGTTATACCACAATGAGCAGTTCTTC. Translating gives CASSLTGLYHNEQFF.

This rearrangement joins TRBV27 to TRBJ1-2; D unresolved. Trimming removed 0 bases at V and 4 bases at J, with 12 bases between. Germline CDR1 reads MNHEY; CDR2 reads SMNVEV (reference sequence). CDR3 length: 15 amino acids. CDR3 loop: CASSLSMEVGYGYTF. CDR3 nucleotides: TGTGCCAGCAGTTTATCGATGGAGGTCGGCTATGGCTACACCTTC.

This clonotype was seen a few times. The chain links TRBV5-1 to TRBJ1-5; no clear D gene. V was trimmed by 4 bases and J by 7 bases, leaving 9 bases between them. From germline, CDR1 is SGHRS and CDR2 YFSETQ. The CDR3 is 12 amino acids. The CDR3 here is CASSEGGQPQHF. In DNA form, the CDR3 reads TGCGCCAGCAGCGAGGGTGGCCAGCCCCAGCATTTT.

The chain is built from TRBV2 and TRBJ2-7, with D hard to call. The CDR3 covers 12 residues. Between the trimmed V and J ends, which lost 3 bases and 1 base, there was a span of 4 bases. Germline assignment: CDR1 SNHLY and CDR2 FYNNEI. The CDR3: CASSEQSYEQYF. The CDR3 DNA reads TGTGCCAGCAGTGAGCAATCCTACGAGCAGTACTTC.

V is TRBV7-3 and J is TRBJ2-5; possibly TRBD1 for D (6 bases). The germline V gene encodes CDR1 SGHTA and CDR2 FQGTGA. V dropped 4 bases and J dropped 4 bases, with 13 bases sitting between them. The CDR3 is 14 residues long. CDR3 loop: CASSSTGHGETQYF. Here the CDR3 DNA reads TGTGCCAGCAGCTCGACAGGACACGGAGAGACCCAGTACTTC.

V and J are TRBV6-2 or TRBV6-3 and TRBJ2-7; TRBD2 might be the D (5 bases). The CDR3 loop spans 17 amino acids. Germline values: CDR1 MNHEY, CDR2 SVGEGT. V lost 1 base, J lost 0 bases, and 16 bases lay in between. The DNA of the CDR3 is TGTGCCAGCAGTTACTTCCCAATAGCGTTCGGCTCCTACGAGCAGTACTTC. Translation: CASSYFPIAFGSYEQYF.

Here the CDR3 reads CASSPLVEYNEQFF. The DNA of the CDR3 is TGTGCCAGCAGCCCACTGGTAGAATACAATGAGCAGTTCTTC. The chain recombines TRBV7-3 with TRBJ2-1; D call uncertain. Germline V gene sequence: CDR1 SGHTA, CDR2 FQGTGA. The germline V and J ends were trimmed by 5 bases and 4 bases, with 12 bases remaining between them. The CDR3 runs to 14 residues.

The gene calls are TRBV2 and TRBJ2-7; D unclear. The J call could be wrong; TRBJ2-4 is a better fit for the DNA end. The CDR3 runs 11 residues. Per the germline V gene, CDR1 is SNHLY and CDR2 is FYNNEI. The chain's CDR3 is CASSGSGIQYF. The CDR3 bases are TGTGCCAGCAGCGGTTCGGGCATTCAGTACTTC.

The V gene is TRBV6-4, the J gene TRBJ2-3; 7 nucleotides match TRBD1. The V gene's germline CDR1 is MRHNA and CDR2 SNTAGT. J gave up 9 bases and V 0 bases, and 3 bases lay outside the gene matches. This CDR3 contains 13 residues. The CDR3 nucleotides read TGTGCCAGCAGTGACTCGGGACAGTCGACGCAGTATTTT. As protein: CASSDSGQSTQYF.

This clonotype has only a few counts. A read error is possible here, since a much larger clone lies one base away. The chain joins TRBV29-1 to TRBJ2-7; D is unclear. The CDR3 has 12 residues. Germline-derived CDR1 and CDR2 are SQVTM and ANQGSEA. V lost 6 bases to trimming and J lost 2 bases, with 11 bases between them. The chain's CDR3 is CSVITNTYEQYF. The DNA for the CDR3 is TGCAGCGTCATTACAAACACCTACGAGCAGTACTTC.

In DNA, the CDR3 is TGCGCCAGCAGCTCCGCCCAGCAGAGCTCCTACAATGAGCAGTACTTC. The encoded protein is CASSSAQQSSYNEQYF. J is TRBJ2-1 and V is TRBV5-1; D ambiguous. The DNA matches TRBJ2-7 better at its end, which makes the J call doubtful. Germline-derived CDR1 and CDR2 are SGHRS and YFSETQ. This CDR3 is 16 amino acids long.

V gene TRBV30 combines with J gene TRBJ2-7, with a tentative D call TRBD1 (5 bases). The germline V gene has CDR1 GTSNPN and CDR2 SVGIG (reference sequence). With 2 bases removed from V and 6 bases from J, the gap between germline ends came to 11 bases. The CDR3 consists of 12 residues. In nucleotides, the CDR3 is TGTGCCTGGAGTTGGGCGCAGGGCGAGCAGTACTTC. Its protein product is CAWSWAQGEQYF.

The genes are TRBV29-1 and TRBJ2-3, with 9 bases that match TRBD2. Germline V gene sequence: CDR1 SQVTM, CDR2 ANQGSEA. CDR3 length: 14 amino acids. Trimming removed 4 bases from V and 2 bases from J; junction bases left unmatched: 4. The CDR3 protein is CSVVLAGFTDTQYF. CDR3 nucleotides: TGCAGCGTTGTCCTAGCGGGGTTCACAGATACGCAGTATTTT.

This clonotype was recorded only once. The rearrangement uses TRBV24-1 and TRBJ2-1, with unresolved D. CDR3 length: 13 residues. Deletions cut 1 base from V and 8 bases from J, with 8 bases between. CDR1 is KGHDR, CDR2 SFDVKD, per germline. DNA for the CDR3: TGTGCCACCAGTGATTTCGGGTGGGATGAGCAGTTCTTC. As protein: CATSDFGWDEQFF.

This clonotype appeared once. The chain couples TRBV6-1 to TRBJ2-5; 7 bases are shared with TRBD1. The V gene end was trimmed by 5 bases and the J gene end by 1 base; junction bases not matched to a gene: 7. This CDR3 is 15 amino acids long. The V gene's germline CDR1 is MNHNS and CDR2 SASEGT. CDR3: CASSRHRDSQETQYF. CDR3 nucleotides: TGTGCCAGCAGTAGACACCGGGACAGCCAAGAGACCCAGTACTTC.